Listed below are T cell receptor beta chains from one sample, sequenced in a study of identical twins. TCRdb recomputed calls from the 5' RACE reads with MiXCR, one row per CDR3 protein. The sample lists around 470,000 distinct CDR3 sequences, 14% occurring once. This sample was shared with a second study, whose subject was yellow fever vaccine responses in identical twins.

Material: CD4+ T cells sorted from blood. All receptors derive from a woman under 30 in good health. Both conserved end residues are part of each CDR3. The D gene is left open where the match is weak. Clone size appears in some rows only: once, few, many, or a class for an expanded clone.

CDR3 protein: CASITEDNLDEQFF; CDR3 DNA: TGCGCCAGCATCACGGAGGACAACCTGGATGAGCAGTTCTTC; D gene: -; J gene: TRBJ2-1; clone size: -; V gene: TRBV4-3
CDR3 protein: CASSQQAGGRNEQFF; CDR3 DNA: TGCGCCAGCAGCCAGCAAGCGGGGGGGCGCAATGAGCAGTTCTTC; D gene: TRBD2; J gene: TRBJ2-1; clone size: few; V gene: TRBV5-1
CDR3 protein: CSARDLPGGSYEQYF; CDR3 DNA: TGCAGTGCTAGAGATCTGCCAGGGGGGTCCTACGAGCAGTACTTC; D gene: -; J gene: TRBJ2-7; clone size: -; V gene: TRBV20-1
CDR3 protein: CASSLDALVIRSYEQYF; CDR3 DNA: TGCGCCAGCAGCTTGGATGCGCTGGTGATTCGCTCCTACGAGCAGTACTTC; D gene: -; J gene: TRBJ2-7; clone size: few; V gene: TRBV5-1
CDR3 protein: CASSPPSNRLFF; CDR3 DNA: TGTGCCAGCAGTCCACCCTCTAATAGGCTGTTTTTT; D gene: -; J gene: TRBJ2-2; clone size: few; V gene: TRBV7-2
CDR3 protein: CASSQRLVYNEQFF; CDR3 DNA: TGCGCCAGCAGCCAAAGACTAGTTTACAATGAGCAGTTCTTC; D gene: -; J gene: TRBJ2-1; clone size: few; V gene: TRBV4-1
CDR3 protein: CSASSRGGTEAFF; CDR3 DNA: TGCAGTGCTAGTTCCCGGGGAGGGACTGAAGCTTTCTTT; D gene: -; J gene: TRBJ1-1; clone size: few; V gene: TRBV20-1
CDR3 protein: CASSPGGGETQYF; CDR3 DNA: TGTGCTAGCAGCCCGGGTGGTGGAGAGACCCAGTACTTC; D gene: -; J gene: TRBJ2-5; clone size: many; V gene: TRBV5-1
CDR3 protein: CSARDRLAGKETQYF; CDR3 DNA: TGCAGTGCTAGAGATCGACTAGCGGGGAAAGAGACCCAGTACTTC; D gene: TRBD2; J gene: TRBJ2-5; clone size: few; V gene: TRBV20-1
CDR3 protein: CASRHQQEIYGYTF; CDR3 DNA: TGTGCCAGCAGACACCAACAGGAGATCTATGGCTACACCTTC; D gene: -; J gene: TRBJ1-2; clone size: -; V gene: TRBV13
CDR3 protein: CASSLRFTGELFF; CDR3 DNA: TGTGCCAGCAGCTTAAGATTCACCGGGGAGCTGTTTTTT; D gene: -; J gene: TRBJ2-2; clone size: few; V gene: TRBV7-3
CDR3 protein: CASSDIGGVTDTQYF; CDR3 DNA: TGTGCCAGCAGTGACATAGGGGGCGTCACAGATACGCAGTATTTT; D gene: TRBD1; J gene: TRBJ2-3; clone size: few; V gene: TRBV6-1
CDR3 protein: CSASPWGGAETQYF; CDR3 DNA: TGCAGTGCGAGCCCCTGGGGGGGGGCAGAGACCCAGTACTTC; D gene: -; J gene: TRBJ2-5; clone size: few; V gene: TRBV20-1
CDR3 protein: CASSLYGQGEREQYF; CDR3 DNA: TGTGCCAGCAGCTTATATGGACAGGGTGAACGCGAGCAGTACTTC; D gene: TRBD1; J gene: TRBJ2-7; clone size: many; V gene: TRBV7-9
CDR3 protein: CASSQDYRAGAVSIQYF; CDR3 DNA: TGTGCCAGCAGCCAAGATTATAGAGCGGGGGCTGTTAGCATTCAGTACTTC; D gene: TRBD2; J gene: TRBJ2-4; clone size: few; V gene: TRBV3-1
CDR3 protein: CASSGADSTDTQYF; CDR3 DNA: TGCGCCAGCAGTGGAGCGGACAGCACAGATACGCAGTATTTT; D gene: -; J gene: TRBJ2-3; clone size: once; V gene: TRBV10-1
CDR3 protein: CASSHTSGSPGELFF; CDR3 DNA: TGTGCCAGCAGTCACACTAGCGGGTCCCCCGGGGAGCTGTTTTTT; D gene: TRBD2; J gene: TRBJ2-2; clone size: many; V gene: TRBV6-2/TRBV6-3
CDR3 protein: CASAKYNEQFF; CDR3 DNA: TGTGCCAGCGCAAAATACAATGAGCAGTTCTTC; D gene: -; J gene: TRBJ2-1; clone size: -; V gene: TRBV2
CDR3 protein: CASSSGSLAGGASYNEQFF; CDR3 DNA: TGCGCCAGCAGCTCCGGTTCGCTAGCGGGAGGTGCTTCCTACAATGAGCAGTTCTTC; D gene: TRBD2; J gene: TRBJ2-1; clone size: -; V gene: TRBV5-1
CDR3 protein: CASSRRGHITPTTSGANVLTF; CDR3 DNA: TGTGCCAGCTCACGAAGGGGGCACATAACCCCAACCACGTCTGGGGCCAACGTCCTGACTTTC; D gene: TRBD1; J gene: TRBJ2-6; clone size: -; V gene: TRBV18
CDR3 protein: CARSFSRGRRSGANVLTF; CDR3 DNA: TGTGCCCGCAGTTTTAGCAGGGGGCGGCGGTCTGGGGCCAACGTCCTGACTTTC; D gene: TRBD1; J gene: TRBJ2-6; clone size: -; V gene: TRBV12-3/TRBV12-4
CDR3 protein: CASSDNAGQETQYF; CDR3 DNA: TGTGCCAGCAGTGATAATGCTGGGCAAGAGACCCAGTACTTC; D gene: -; J gene: TRBJ2-5; clone size: few; V gene: TRBV25-1
CDR3 protein: CASSLGASGGIIYNEQFF; CDR3 DNA: TGTGCCAGCAGCTTAGGGGCTAGCGGGGGGATCATCTACAATGAGCAGTTCTTC; D gene: TRBD2; J gene: TRBJ2-1; clone size: -; V gene: TRBV11-2
CDR3 protein: CASSQKGQLNTGELFF; CDR3 DNA: TGCGCCAGCAGCCAAAAGGGACAGCTTAACACCGGGGAGCTGTTTTTT; D gene: TRBD1; J gene: TRBJ2-2; clone size: -; V gene: TRBV4-3
CDR3 protein: CASRTTAYGYTF; CDR3 DNA: TGTGCCAGCAGGACCACAGCTTATGGCTACACCTTC; D gene: -; J gene: TRBJ1-2; clone size: few; V gene: TRBV6-2/TRBV6-3
CDR3 protein: CASAEGGNTDTQYF; CDR3 DNA: TGTGCCAGCGCGGAGGGGGGGAACACAGATACGCAGTATTTT; D gene: -; J gene: TRBJ2-3; clone size: few; V gene: TRBV7-9
CDR3 protein: CASSLSKTLGNEQFF; CDR3 DNA: TGTGCCAGCAGCTTATCAAAAACTCTTGGGAATGAGCAGTTCTTC; D gene: -; J gene: TRBJ2-1; clone size: -; V gene: TRBV7-9
CDR3 protein: CASSLLVTDTQYF; CDR3 DNA: TGTGCCAGCAGCTTACTAGTCACAGATACGCAGTATTTT; D gene: -; J gene: TRBJ2-3; clone size: -; V gene: TRBV11-2
CDR3 protein: CASDMGGANVLTF; CDR3 DNA: TGTGCCTCCGATATGGGTGGGGCCAACGTCCTGACTTTC; D gene: -; J gene: TRBJ2-6; clone size: few; V gene: TRBV30
CDR3 protein: CASSYSPGEYNSPLHF; CDR3 DNA: TGTGCCAGCAGTTACTCACCCGGAGAGTATAATTCACCCCTCCACTTT; D gene: -; J gene: TRBJ1-6; clone size: -; V gene: TRBV6-5
CDR3 protein: CASSFRTGATDTQYF; CDR3 DNA: TGTGCCAGCAGCTTTAGGACAGGGGCCACAGATACGCAGTATTTT; D gene: TRBD1; J gene: TRBJ2-3; clone size: -; V gene: TRBV7-2
CDR3 protein: CASSRTKGRQGLSYEQYF; CDR3 DNA: TGCGCCAGCAGCCGAACAAAAGGAAGACAGGGGTTATCCTACGAGCAGTACTTC; D gene: TRBD1; J gene: TRBJ2-7; clone size: -; V gene: TRBV10-2
CDR3 protein: CASSTRMRGLAGNGGTNEQFF; CDR3 DNA: TGTGCCAGCAGTACCCGAATGCGCGGACTAGCGGGTAATGGGGGGACTAATGAGCAGTTCTTC; D gene: TRBD2; J gene: TRBJ2-1; clone size: -; V gene: TRBV6-2/TRBV6-3
CDR3 protein: CASSLTGGANEKLFF; CDR3 DNA: TGTGCCAGCAGCTTAACAGGGGGTGCTAATGAAAAACTGTTTTTT; D gene: TRBD1; J gene: TRBJ1-4; clone size: few; V gene: TRBV7-2
CDR3 protein: CASRSRGRVGQETQYF; CDR3 DNA: TGTGCCAGCAGAAGCCGAGGCAGGGTGGGCCAAGAGACCCAGTACTTC; D gene: -; J gene: TRBJ2-5; clone size: -; V gene: TRBV6-1